This TCR beta chain was sequenced for a study of response to subunit inactivated influenza vaccine. Points from the study as a whole: The study's authors posited that every seasonal influenza vaccination enlists few new T cells.

This clonotype turned up a few times. Its antigen is not known. TCRdb processed the RT-PCR reads anew with MiXCR; each CDR3 protein has one entry. This table has about 780,000 distinct CDR3 sequences, less than 20% appearing once. Trimming removed 4 bases at V and 11 bases at J, with 10 bases between. CDR1 and CDR2 (germline): LGHNA, YNFKEQ. The CDR3 length is 11 residues. This receptor was taken from a man aged 50 or older who received an inactivated influenza vaccine. The V gene is TRBV4-2, the J gene TRBJ2-3; tentatively, D is TRBD2 (7 bases). The sequenced sample was PBMCs from blood, obtained roughly 5 days after vaccination. CDR3 protein: CASSPGGQQYF. The CDR3 DNA reads as TGTGCCAGCAGCCCGGGGGGCCAGCAGTATTTT.